This TCR beta chain was sequenced during a study of tumor-infiltrating lymphocytes in primary liver carcinoma. Investigators took RNA and DNA out together from 20-30 mg of unsorted bulk tissue. cDNA specific to TCR beta was made from approximately 0.55 ug of total RNA, with a constant-region primer employed for priming. Modified slightly, ARM-PCR produced TCR beta libraries over three nested multiplex PCR rounds. TCRdb fed the multiplex PCR reads into MiXCR, producing one record per CDR3 protein. The data show roughly 200,000 distinct CDR3 sequences, around four fifths seen once. As regards this clonotype: Its cognate antigen is unknown. A read error is possible here, since a much larger clone lies one base away. The conserved final phenylalanine or tryptophan is absent from the CDR3, which likely points to a read error.

Study-level points and caveats: Reduced overlap was seen in tumor-adjacent and tumor-blood pairs versus tumor region pairs.

The source of this sequence is a man in his forties with primary liver carcinoma and hepatitis B virus infection. Sequencing was done on a sample of tumor tissue from primary liver carcinoma.

CDR3 residues: CAISEKQGTEQYL. The CDR3 region has the DNA TGTGCCATCAGTGAGAAACAGGGAACCGAGCAGTACTTA. This chain links TRBV10-3 with TRBJ2-7; weak D call: TRBD1 (6 bases). This CDR3 spans 13 amino acids. Germline CDR1 is ENHRY and CDR2 is SYGVKD. The ends were cut back, 2 bases at V and 6 bases at J, with 11 bases in the middle.